The present T cell receptor (beta chain) was sequenced within a study of beta chain features in type 1 diabetes. This CDR3 is built from 21 residues. Of the isolated RNA, all was reverse transcribed, and so the sequenced material was expressed TCRB transcripts. TCRdb's copy holds only in-frame clones and misses some; the assay was immunoSEQ multiplex PCR. The table has fewer than 250,000 clones, roughly 15% seen once. This clonotype was obtained from a middle-aged woman in good health. The rearrangement joins TRBV21-1 to TRBJ1-5; the table names TRBD1, a call not compared with the DNA. TRBV21-1 is termed a pseudogene. The source material was naive CD4+ T cells from blood. In DNA, the CDR3 is TGTGCCAGCAGCAATTCTCCCCGGGGGACAGGGAGAAGAGAGAGCAATCAGCCCCAGCATTTT. It specifies CASSNSPRGTGRRESNQPQHF.